The 17 T cell receptor beta chains below all came from one sample that was sequenced in a study of blood T cells in healthy people across ages. The use of a sample-barcoded 5' primer and a J-beta primer mix characterized a second PCR of roughly 7 to 12 cycles. TCRdb reprocessed the 5' RACE reads with MiXCR, giving one entry per CDR3 protein. The sample carries 650,000 to 800,000 distinct CDR3 sequences, more than 40% recorded once. The sequenced sample consisted of blood. These TCRs come from a man between 60 and 70 years old in good health.

This chain uses TRBV5-4 with TRBJ2-1; D possibly matches TRBD1 or TRBD2 (5 bases each). The CDR3 spans 16 residues. Between the trimmed V and J ends, which lost 4 bases and 7 bases, there was a span of 21 bases. CDR1 and CDR2 (germline): SGHNT, YYREEE (reference sequence). DNA of the CDR3: TGTGCCAGCAGCCCGGGGACCGGGGCGGCGGGTAATGAGCAGTTCTTC. Translating gives CASSPGTGAAGNEQFF.

The rearrangement uses TRBV7-2 and TRBJ1-1, with D tentatively TRBD1 (6 bases). The CDR3 spans 12 residues. Germline CDR1 reads SGHTA; CDR2 reads FQGNSA. V dropped 3 bases and J dropped 7 bases, with 9 bases sitting between them. The CDR3 DNA sequence: TGTGCCAGCAGCTTGAGGGGGGGTGAAGCTTTCTTT. Residues: CASSLRGGEAFF.

The V gene is TRBV28, the J gene TRBJ2-3; 11 bases align to TRBD2. The V gene end was trimmed by 6 bases and the J gene end by 0 bases; junction bases not matched to a gene: 14. This CDR3 has 19 amino acids. Germline V CDR1 and CDR2: MDHEN, SYDVKM. CDR3 DNA sequence: TGTGCCAGCAGCGGTCGTTTGTTAGCGGGGGGGCGCAGCACAGATACGCAGTATTTT. Translated, it gives CASSGRLLAGGRSTDTQYF.

This clonotype appeared once. A much more abundant neighbour one base away suggests this may be a read error. The V call is TRBV29-1, the J call TRBJ2-5, with D perhaps TRBD2 (5 bases). The V end was cut by 4 bases, the J end by 4 bases, with 16 bases between. The CDR3 is 14 amino acids. Germline CDR1 and CDR2: SQVTM and ANQGSEA. CDR3 region: CSVGRAGVVETQYF. DNA of the CDR3: TGCAGCGTTGGAAGAGCCGGGGTCGTAGAGACCCAGTACTTC.

The sample holds many counts of this clonotype. This chain joins TRBV5-1 and TRBJ2-1; maybe TRBD1 (5 bases). The V and J ends lost 5 bases and 1 base respectively, with 7 bases between them. This CDR3 spans 13 amino acids. The germline V gene encodes CDR1 SGHRS and CDR2 YFSETQ. This chain's CDR3 is CASRQASYNEQFF. The CDR3 DNA follows: TGCGCCAGCAGACAGGCGTCCTACAATGAGCAGTTCTTC.

The gene calls are TRBV4-3 and TRBJ2-5; D is ambiguous. The tail of the sequence fits TRBJ2-7 better, so the J call may be wrong. Germline V gene lookup returns CDR1 LGHNA and CDR2 YSLEER. The CDR3 sequence is 16 residues long. In nucleotides, the CDR3 is TGCGCCAGCAGCCGAAATCATCATCGGGCAGACTACGAGCAGTACTTC. Translating gives CASSRNHHRADYEQYF.

This clonotype was counted only a few times. J is TRBJ1-6 and V is TRBV10-3; D is unclear. The germline V and J ends were trimmed by 2 bases and 5 bases, with 16 bases remaining between them. Germline V gene lookup returns CDR1 ENHRY and CDR2 SYGVKD. The length of the CDR3 is 17 residues. The CDR3 reads CAISEGRHKTDNSPLHF. The CDR3 nucleotides are TGTGCCATCAGTGAGGGACGACACAAGACGGATAATTCACCCCTCCACTTT.

This chain joins TRBV11-1 and TRBJ2-3; D is uncertain. The CDR3 has 13 residues. V was clipped by 10 bases and J by 2 bases, with 13 bases between them. Germline V gene lookup returns CDR1 SGHAT and CDR2 FQDESV (reference sequence). The CDR3 DNA sequence: TGTGCCACCGCAACGGCGGACACAGATACGCAGTATTTT. It is translated as CATATADTDTQYF.

On this clonotype: A much larger clonotype is one base distant, so this may be a read error. The chain employs TRBV7-2 and TRBJ2-7; D possibly corresponds to TRBD2 (6 bases). Germline V gene lookup returns CDR1 SGHTA and CDR2 FQGNSA. There are 17 residues in the CDR3. V was cut by 1 base and J by 0 bases, with 16 bases left in between. CDR3 in DNA: TGTGCCAGCAGCTTAGGGGGGGTAGGGCATACCTCCTACGAGCAGTACTTC. Residues: CASSLGGVGHTSYEQYF.

This chain links TRBV20-1 with TRBJ2-3, with D possibly matching TRBD2 (7 bases). The CDR3 runs 15 residues. Trimming shortened V by 5 bases and J by 5 bases, and 20 bases separated the two germline ends. The germline gives CDR1 DFQATT, CDR2 SNEGSKA (reference sequence). CDR3 bases: TGCAGTGCTCCCCGGGCGGGGGCCTCTAGAGATACGCAGTATTTT. Translation gives CSAPRAGASRDTQYF.

This clonotype has ten or more counts. This rearrangement joins TRBV6-2 or TRBV6-3 to TRBJ2-7, with 7 bases matching TRBD1. This CDR3 contains 14 residues. CDR1 is MNHEY, CDR2 SVGEGT, per germline. Trimming at V came to 6 bases and at J to 4 bases, leaving 9 bases not matched to a gene. The CDR3 sequence: CASSYTGTEYEQYF. The CDR3 DNA reads as TGTGCCAGCAGCTATACCGGGACAGAGTACGAGCAGTACTTC.

The sample holds many counts of this clonotype. The V call is TRBV5-1, the J call TRBJ1-1; D gene ambiguous. Germline lookup yields CDR1 SGHRS and CDR2 YFSETQ. The V end lost 6 bases, the J end lost 2 bases, and 17 bases lay between the germline ends. The CDR3 covers 15 residues. CDR3 coding DNA: TGCGCCAGCACCGACCTCGGAGGAAGAAACACTGAAGCTTTCTTT. Encoded protein: CASTDLGGRNTEAFF.

The CDR3 is CASSLVVRSQGYGYTF. In nucleotides, the CDR3 is TGTGCCAGCAGCTTAGTGGTCCGCTCCCAGGGCTATGGCTACACCTTC. V is TRBV7-2 and J is TRBJ1-2; perhaps TRBD1 as D (5 bases). Germline-derived CDR1 and CDR2 are SGHTA and FQGNSA. CDR3 length equals 16 residues. The V end lost 1 base, the J end lost 4 bases, and 16 bases lay between the germline ends.

This clonotype was counted a few times. V is TRBV7-2 and J is TRBJ2-7; D uncertain. V was clipped by 2 bases and J by 4 bases, with 12 bases between them. This CDR3 comprises 14 residues. The germline V gene has CDR1 SGHTA and CDR2 FQGNSA. CDR3 DNA sequence: TGTGCCAGCAGCTTATCTGCGCCTAGATACGAGCAGTACTTC. This encodes CASSLSAPRYEQYF.

This clonotype was counted ten times or more. CDR3 nucleotides: TGTGCCAGCAGTGTGGCCAGGGGCTCGGAGCAGTTCTTC. Translation: CASSVARGSEQFF. The chain uses TRBV12-3 or TRBV12-4 and TRBJ2-1, with D tentatively TRBD1 (6 bases). This CDR3 contains 13 residues. Trimming removed 5 bases at V and 10 bases at J, with 15 bases between.

The chain carries TRBV4-3 and TRBJ1-6; no reliable D call. V dropped 0 bases and J dropped 8 bases, with 11 bases sitting between them. The V gene's germline CDR1 is LGHNA and CDR2 YSLEER. The length of the CDR3 is 15 residues. The CDR3 loop reads CASSQDNAGYSPLHF. CDR3 nucleotides: TGCGCCAGCAGCCAAGATAATGCGGGGTATTCACCCCTCCACTTT.

As for this clonotype: One end of the junction does not line up with germline, which may come from a read error. The gene calls are TRBV5-1 and TRBJ2-3, with D possibly TRBD1 on 6 matching bases. The CDR3 consists of 16 residues. The germline V gene has CDR1 SGHRS and CDR2 YFSETQ. Written as DNA, the CDR3 is TGCGCCAGCAGCTTGACAGCGTGGGGGCCCACAGATACGAAGTATTTT. This sequence encodes CASSLTAWGPTDTKYF.